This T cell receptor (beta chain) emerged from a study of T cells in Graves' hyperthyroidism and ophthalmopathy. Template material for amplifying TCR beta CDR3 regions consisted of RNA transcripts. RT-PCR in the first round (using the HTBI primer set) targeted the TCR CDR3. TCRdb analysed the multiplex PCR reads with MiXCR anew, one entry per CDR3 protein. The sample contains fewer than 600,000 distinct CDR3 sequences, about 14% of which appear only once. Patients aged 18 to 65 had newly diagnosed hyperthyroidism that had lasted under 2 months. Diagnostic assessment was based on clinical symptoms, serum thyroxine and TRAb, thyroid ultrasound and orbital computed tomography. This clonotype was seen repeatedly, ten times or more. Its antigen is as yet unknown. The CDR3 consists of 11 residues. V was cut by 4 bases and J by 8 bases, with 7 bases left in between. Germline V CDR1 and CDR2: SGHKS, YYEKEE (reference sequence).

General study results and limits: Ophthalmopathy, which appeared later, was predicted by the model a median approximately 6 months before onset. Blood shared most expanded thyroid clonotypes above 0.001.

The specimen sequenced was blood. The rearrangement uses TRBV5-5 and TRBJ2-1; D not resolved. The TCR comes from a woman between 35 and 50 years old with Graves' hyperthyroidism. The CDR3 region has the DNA TGTGCCAGCAGCGATCGGGATGAGCAGTTCTTC. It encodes CASSDRDEQFF.